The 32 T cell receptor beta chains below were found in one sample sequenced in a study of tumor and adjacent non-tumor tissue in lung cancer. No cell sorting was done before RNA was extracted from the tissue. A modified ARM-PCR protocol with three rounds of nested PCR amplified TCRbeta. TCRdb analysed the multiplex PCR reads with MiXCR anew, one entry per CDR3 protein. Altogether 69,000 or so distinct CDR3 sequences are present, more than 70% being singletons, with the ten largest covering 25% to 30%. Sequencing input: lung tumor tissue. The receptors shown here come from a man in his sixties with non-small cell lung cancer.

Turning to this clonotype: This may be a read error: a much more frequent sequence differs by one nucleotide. This CDR3 reads CAWSLGYDQYF. The CDR3 DNA reads TGTGCCTGGAGTCTAGGATACGATCAGTACTTC. This chain uses TRBV30 with TRBJ2-7; D is unclear. The CDR3 extends over 11 amino acids. CDR1 is GTSNPN, CDR2 SVGIG, per germline (reference sequence). The full variable domain, rest sourced from reference TRBV30 and TRBJ2-7, is SQTIHQWPATLVQPVGSPLSLECTVEGTSNPNLYWYRQAAGRGLQLLFYSVGIGQISSEVPQNLSASRPQDRQFILSSKKLLLSDSGFYLCAWSLGYDQYFGPGTRLTVT.

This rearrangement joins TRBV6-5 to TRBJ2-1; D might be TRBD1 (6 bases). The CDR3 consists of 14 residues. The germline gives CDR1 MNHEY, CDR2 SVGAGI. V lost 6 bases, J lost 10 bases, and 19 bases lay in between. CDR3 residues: CASSSAQGPNEQFF. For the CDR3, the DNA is TGTGCCAGCAGCTCCGCACAGGGCCCCAACGAGCAGTTCTTC.

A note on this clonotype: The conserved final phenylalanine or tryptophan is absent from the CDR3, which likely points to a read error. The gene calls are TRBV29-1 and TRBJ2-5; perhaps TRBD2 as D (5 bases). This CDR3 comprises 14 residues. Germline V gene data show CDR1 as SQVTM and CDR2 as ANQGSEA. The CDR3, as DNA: TGTAGCGCCTCTCACAGCTACCGCCAAGAGACCCAGTACTCC. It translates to CSASHSYRQETQYS.

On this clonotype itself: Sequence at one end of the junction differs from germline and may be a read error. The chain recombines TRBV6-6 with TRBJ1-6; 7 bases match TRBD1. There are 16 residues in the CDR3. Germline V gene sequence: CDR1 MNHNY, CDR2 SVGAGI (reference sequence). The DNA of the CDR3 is TGTGCCACCACAGGTGGGACAGTGACCTATAATTCACCTCTCCACTTT. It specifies CATTGGTVTYNSPLHF.

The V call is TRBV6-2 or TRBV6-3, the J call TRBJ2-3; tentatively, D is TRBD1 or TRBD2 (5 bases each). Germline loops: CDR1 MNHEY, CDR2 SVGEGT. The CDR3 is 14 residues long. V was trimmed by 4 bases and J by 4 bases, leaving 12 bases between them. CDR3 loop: CASSFSGSADTQYF. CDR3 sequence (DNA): TGTGCCAGCAGTTTTTCAGGGAGCGCAGATACGCAGTATTTT.

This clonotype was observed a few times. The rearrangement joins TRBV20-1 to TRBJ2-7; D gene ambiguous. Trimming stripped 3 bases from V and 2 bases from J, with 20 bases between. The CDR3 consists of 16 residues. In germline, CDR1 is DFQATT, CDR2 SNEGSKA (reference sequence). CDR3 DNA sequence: TGCAGTGCTAGCTCTCCCTTATTCTCGGATACCTACGAGCAGTACTTC. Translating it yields CSASSPLFSDTYEQYF.

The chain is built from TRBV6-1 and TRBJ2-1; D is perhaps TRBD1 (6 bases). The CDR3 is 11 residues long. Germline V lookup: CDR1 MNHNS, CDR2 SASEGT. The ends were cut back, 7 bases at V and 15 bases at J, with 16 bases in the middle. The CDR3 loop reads CASIETGSLFF. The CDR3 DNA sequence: TGTGCCAGCATTGAGACAGGTAGTCTGTTCTTC.

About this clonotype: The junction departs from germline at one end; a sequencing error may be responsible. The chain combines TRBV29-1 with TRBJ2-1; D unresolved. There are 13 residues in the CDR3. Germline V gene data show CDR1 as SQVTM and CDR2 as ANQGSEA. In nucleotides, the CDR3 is TGCAGCGTTGAGCAGAGCTCCTACAAGGAGCAGTTCTTC. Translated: CSVEQSSYKEQFF.

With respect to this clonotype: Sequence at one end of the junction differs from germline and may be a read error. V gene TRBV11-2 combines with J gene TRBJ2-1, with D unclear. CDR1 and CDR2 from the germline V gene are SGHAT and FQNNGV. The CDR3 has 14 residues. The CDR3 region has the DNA TGTGCCAGCGGCTTAGATCAGGCAGCCTCCGAGCAGTTCTTC. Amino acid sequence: CASGLDQAASEQFF.

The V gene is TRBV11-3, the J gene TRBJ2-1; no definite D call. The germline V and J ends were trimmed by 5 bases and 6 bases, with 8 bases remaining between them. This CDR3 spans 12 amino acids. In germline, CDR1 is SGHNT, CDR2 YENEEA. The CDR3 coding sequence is TGTGCCAGCAGCCAGATCGGCAATGAGCAGTTCTTC. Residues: CASSQIGNEQFF.

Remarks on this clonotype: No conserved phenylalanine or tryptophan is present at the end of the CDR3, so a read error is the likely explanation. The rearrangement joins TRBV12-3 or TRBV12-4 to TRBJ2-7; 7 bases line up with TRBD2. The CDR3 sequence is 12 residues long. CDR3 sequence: CASRSSGNDQYI. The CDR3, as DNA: TGTGCCAGCAGAAGCAGCGGGAACGACCAGTACATC.

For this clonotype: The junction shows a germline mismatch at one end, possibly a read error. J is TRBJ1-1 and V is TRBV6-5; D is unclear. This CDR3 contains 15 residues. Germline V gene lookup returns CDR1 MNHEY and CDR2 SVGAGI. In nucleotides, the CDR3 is TGTGCCAGCAGTTACTCCCGCAGAGGTGGGCCTGAACCTTTCTTT. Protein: CASSYSRRGGPEPFF.

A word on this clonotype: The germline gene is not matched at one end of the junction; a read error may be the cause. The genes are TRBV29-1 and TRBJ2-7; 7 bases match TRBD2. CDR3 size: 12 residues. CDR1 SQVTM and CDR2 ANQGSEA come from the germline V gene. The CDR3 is CSGSPGDYKQYF. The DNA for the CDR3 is TGCAGCGGATCCCCGGGGGACTACAAGCAGTACTTC.

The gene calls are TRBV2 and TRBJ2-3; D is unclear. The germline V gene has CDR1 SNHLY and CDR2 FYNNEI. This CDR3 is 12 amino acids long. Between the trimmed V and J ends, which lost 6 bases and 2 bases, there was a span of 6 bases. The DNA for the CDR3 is TGTGCCAGCAGGACTGACACAGATACGCAGTATTTT. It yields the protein CASRTDTDTQYF.

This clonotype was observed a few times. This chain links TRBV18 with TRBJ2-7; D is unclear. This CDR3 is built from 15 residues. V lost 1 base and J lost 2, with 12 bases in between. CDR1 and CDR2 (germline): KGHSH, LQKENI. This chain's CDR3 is CASSPRTGRAYEQYF. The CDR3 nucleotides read TGTGCCAGCTCACCACGGACGGGCAGAGCCTACGAGCAGTACTTC.

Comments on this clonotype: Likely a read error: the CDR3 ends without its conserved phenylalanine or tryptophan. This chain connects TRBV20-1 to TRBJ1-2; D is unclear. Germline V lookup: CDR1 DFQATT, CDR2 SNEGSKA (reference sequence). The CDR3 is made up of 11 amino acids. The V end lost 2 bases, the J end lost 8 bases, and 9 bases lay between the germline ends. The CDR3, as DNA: TGCAGTGCTAGAATCGATCGGGGCTACACCTTA. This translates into CSARIDRGYTL.

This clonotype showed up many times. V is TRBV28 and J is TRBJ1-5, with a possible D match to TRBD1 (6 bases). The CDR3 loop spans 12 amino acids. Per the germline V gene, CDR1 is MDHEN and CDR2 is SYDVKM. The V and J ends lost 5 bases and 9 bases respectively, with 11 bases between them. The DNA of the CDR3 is TGTGCCAGCAGTCCGCCCAGGGGGCCCCAGCATTTT. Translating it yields CASSPPRGPQHF.

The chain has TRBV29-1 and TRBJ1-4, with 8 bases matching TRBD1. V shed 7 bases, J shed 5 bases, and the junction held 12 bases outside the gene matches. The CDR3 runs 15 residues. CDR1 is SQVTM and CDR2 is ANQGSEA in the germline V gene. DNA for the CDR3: TGCAGCGCTCAGGGGGCCCAGGAGGGCAATGAAAAACTGTTTTTT. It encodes CSAQGAQEGNEKLFF.

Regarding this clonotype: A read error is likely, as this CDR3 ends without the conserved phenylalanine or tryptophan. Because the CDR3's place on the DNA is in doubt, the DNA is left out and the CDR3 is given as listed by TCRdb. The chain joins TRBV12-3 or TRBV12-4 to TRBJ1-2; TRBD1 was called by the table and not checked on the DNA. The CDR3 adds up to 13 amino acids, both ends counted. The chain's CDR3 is CASTPRDGYGYTL.

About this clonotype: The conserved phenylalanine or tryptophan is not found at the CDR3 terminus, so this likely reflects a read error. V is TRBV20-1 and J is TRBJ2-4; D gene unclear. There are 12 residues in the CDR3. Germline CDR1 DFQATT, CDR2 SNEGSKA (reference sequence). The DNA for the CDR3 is TGCAGTGCTAGAGGCCCGGAGAACACTCAGTACTTG. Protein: CSARGPENTQYL.

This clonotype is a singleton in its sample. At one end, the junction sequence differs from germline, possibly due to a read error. CDR3 nucleotides: TGTAGTGCTAGCAATGATTCGGAACGTCCAAGGGACTACAATGAGCAGTTCTTC. Its protein is CSASNDSERPRDYNEQFF. The rearrangement joins TRBV20-1 to TRBJ2-1; D is perhaps TRBD2 (5 bases). The CDR3 length is 18 residues. Germline assignment: CDR1 DFQATT and CDR2 SNEGSKA (reference sequence).

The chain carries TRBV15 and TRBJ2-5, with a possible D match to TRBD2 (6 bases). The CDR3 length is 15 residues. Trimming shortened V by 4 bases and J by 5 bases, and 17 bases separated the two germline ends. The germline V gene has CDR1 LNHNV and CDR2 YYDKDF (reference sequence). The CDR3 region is CATSIPAGSFETQYF. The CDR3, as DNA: TGTGCCACCAGCATCCCGGCCGGGAGCTTTGAGACCCAGTACTTC.

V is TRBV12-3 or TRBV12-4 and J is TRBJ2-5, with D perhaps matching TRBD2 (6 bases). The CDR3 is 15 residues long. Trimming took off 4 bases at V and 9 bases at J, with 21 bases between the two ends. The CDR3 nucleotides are TGTGCCAGCAGTTACGGGGACGGGGGAGACAGAGCCCAGTACTTC. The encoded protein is CASSYGDGGDRAQYF.

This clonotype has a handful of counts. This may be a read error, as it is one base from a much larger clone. The CDR3 nucleotides read TGTGCCAGCAGTTACCTCAGGGAGACTGAAGCTATCTTT. Amino acid sequence: CASSYLRETEAIF. This chain uses TRBV6-6 with TRBJ1-1, with a weak D call TRBD1 (5 bases). From germline, CDR1 is MNHNY and CDR2 SVGAGI (reference sequence). The CDR3 consists of 13 residues.

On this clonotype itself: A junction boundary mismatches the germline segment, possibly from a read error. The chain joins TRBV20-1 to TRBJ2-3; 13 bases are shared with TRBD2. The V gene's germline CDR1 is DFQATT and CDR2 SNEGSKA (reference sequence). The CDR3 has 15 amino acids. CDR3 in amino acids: CSTSGRAEGRDTQYF. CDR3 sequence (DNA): TGCAGTACTAGCGGGAGGGCCGAAGGTAGAGATACGCAGTATTTT.

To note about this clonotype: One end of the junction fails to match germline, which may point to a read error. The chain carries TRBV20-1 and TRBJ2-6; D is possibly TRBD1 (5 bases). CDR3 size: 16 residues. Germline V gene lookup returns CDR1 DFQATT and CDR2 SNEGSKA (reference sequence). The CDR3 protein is CRSRLDTVREANVLTF. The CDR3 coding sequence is TGCAGAAGCCGCCTGGACACGGTGAGAGAGGCCAACGTTCTGACTTTC.

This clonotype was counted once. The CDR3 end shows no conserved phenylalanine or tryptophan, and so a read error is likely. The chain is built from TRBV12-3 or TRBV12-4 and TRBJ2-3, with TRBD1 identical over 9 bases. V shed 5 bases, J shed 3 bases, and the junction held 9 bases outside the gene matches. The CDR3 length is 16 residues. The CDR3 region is CASSLSGTGRTDTQYL. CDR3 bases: TGTGCCAGCAGTCTGTCCGGGACAGGGAGGACAGATACGCAGTATTTG.

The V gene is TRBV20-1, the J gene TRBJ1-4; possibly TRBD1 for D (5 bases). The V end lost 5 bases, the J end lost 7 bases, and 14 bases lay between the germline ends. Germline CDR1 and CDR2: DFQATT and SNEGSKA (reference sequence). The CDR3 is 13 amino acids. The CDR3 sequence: CSAPGRGAEKLFF. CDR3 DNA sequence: TGCAGTGCTCCGGGACGGGGAGCTGAAAAACTGTTTTTT.

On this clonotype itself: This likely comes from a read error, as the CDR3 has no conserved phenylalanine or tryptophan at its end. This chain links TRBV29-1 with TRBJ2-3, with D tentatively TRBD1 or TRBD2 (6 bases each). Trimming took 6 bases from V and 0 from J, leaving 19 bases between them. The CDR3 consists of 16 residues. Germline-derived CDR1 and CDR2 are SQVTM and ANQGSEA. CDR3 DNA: TGCAGCGTCCAATTACAGGGTAGCGGAAGCACAGATACGCAGTATTCT. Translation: CSVQLQGSGSTDTQYS.

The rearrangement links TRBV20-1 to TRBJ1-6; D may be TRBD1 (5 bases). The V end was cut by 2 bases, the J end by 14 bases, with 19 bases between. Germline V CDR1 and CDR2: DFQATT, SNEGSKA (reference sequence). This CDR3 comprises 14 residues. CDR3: CSARHLQDTPTLHF. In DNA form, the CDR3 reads TGCAGTGCTAGACATTTGCAGGACACCCCCACCCTCCACTTT.

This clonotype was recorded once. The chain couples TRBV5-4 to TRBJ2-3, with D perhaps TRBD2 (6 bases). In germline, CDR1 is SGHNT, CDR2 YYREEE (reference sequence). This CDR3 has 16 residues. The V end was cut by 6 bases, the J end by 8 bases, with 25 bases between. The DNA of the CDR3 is TGTGCCAGCACCCCTATCGAACGGGAGCCGGGAGTTACGCAGTATTTT. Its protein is CASTPIEREPGVTQYF. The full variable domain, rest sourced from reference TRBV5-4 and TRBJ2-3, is ETGVTQSPTHLIKTRGQQVTLRCSSQSGHNTVSWYQQALGQGPQFIFQYYREEENGRGNFPPRFSGLQFPNYSSELNVNALELDDSALYLCASTPIEREPGVTQYFGPGTRLTVL.

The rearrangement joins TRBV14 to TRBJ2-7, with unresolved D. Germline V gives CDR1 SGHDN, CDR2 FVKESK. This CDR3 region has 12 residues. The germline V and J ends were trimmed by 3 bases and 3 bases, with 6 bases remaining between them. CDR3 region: CASSQIFYEQYF. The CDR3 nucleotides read TGTGCCAGCAGCCAGATCTTCTACGAGCAGTACTTC.